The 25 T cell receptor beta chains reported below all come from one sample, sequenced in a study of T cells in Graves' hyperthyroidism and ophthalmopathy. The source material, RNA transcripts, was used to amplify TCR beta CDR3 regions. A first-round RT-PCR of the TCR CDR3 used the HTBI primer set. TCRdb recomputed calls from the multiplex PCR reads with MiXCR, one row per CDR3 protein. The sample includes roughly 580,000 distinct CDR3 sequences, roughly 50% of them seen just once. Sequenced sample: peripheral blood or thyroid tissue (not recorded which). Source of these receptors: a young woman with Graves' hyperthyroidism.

The CDR3 loop is CAWSVLGTNYGYTF. CDR3 DNA: TGTGCCTGGAGTGTACTCGGGACTAACTATGGCTACACCTTC. This sequence joins TRBV25-1 and TRBJ1-2; no firm D call. Looked up from germline, CDR1 is MGHDK and CDR2 is SYGVNS. The CDR3 covers 14 residues. Trimming stripped 11 bases from V and 0 bases from J, with 16 bases between.

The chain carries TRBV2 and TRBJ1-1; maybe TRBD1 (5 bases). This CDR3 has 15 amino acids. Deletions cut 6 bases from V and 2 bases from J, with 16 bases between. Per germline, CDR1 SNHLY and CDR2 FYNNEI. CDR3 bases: TGTGCCAGCAGGGTACACAGGTTCTCCAACACTGAAGCTTTCTTT. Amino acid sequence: CASRVHRFSNTEAFF.

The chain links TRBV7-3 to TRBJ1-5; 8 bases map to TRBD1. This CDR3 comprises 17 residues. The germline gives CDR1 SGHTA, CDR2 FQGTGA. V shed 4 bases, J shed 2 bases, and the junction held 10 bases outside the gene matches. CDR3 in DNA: TGTGCCAGCAGCTCCGGACAGGGCTCATTGGGCAATCAGCCCCAGCATTTT. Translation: CASSSGQGSLGNQPQHF.

The CDR3 DNA sequence: TGTGCCAGCAGTTTTCCTTTACCTAGCGGGAGGGCCTACGAGCAGTACTTC. Amino acids: CASSFPLPSGRAYEQYF. This sequence joins TRBV2 and TRBJ2-7, with 12 positions matching TRBD2. V was pared by 5 bases and J by 2 bases, with 10 bases of the junction left unmatched. This CDR3 is built from 17 residues. The V gene's germline CDR1 is SNHLY and CDR2 FYNNEI.

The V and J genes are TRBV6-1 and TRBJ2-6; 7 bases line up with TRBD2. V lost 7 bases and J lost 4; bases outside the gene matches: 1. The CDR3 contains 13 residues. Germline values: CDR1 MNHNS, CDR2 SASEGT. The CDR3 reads CASKLAGANVLTF. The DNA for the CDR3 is TGTGCCAGCAAACTAGCGGGGGCCAACGTCCTGACTTTC.

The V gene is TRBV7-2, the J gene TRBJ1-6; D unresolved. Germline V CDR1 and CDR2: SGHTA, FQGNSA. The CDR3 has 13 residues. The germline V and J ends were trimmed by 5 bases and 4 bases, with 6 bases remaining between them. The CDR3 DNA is TGTGCCAGCAGCCCAAAGTATAATTCACCCCTCCACTTT. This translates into CASSPKYNSPLHF.

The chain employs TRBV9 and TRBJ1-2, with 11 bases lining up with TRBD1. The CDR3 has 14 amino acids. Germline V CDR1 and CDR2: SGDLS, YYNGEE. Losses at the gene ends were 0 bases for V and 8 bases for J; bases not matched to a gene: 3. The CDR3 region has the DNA TGTGCCAGCAGCGTAGTGGGACAGGGGGAAGGCTACACCTTC. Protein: CASSVVGQGEGYTF.

CDR3 sequence reads: CASSLFSSYEQYF. DNA for the CDR3: TGTGCCAGCAGCTTATTCAGCTCCTACGAGCAGTACTTC. The rearrangement links TRBV7-2 to TRBJ2-7; D gene unclear. Germline loops: CDR1 SGHTA, CDR2 FQGNSA. The length of the CDR3 is 13 residues. V lost 2 bases and J lost 0, with 5 bases in between.

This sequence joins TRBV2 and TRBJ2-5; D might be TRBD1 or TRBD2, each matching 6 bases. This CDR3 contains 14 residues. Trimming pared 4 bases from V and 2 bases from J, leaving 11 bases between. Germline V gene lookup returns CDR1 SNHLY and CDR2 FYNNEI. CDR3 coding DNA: TGTGCCAGCAGTGCAGAGGGGGGTCAAGAGACCCAGTACTTC. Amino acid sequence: CASSAEGGQETQYF.

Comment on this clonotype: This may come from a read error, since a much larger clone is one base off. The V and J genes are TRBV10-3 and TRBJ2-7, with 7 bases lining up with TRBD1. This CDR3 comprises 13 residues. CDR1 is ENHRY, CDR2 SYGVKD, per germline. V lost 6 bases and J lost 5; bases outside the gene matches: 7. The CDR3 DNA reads TGTGCCATCAGGGGTGAGGGGGCCCACGAGCAGTACTTC. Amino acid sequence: CAIRGEGAHEQYF.

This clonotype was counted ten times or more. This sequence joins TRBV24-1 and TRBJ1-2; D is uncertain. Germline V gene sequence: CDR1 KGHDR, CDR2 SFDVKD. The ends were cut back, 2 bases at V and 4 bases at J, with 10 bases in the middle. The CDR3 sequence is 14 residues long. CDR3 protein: CATSDSRVGYGYTF. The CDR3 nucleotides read TGTGCCACCAGTGATTCCCGGGTCGGCTATGGCTACACCTTC.

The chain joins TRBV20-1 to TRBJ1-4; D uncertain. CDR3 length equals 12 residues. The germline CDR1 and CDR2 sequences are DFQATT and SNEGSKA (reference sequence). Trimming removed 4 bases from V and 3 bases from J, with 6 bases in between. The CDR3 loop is CSAMPPNEKLFF. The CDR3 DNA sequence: TGCAGTGCTATGCCCCCTAATGAAAAACTGTTTTTT.

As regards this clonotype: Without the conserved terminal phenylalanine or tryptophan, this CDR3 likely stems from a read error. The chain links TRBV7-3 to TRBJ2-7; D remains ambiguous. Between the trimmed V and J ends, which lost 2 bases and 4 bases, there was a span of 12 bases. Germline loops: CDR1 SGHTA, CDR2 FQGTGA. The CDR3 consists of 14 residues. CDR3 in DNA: TGTGCCAGCAGCTTAGAGGTCGGGCCGTACGAGCAGTACTAC. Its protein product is CASSLEVGPYEQYY.

CDR3 loop: CASRPKRRNLFYEQYF. Here the CDR3 DNA reads TGTGCCAGCCGACCCAAAAGACGGAACCTATTCTACGAGCAGTACTTC. The chain has TRBV6-1 and TRBJ2-7; D not resolved. With 8 bases removed from V and 3 bases from J, the gap between germline ends came to 23 bases. The CDR3 has 16 residues. CDR1 MNHNS and CDR2 SASEGT come from the germline V gene.

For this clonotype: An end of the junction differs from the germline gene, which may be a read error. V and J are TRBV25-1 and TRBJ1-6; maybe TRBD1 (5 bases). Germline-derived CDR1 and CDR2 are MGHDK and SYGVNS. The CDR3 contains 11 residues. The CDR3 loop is CASSRGKALHF. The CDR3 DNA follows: TGCGCCAGCAGCCGGGGGAAGGCCCTCCACTTT.

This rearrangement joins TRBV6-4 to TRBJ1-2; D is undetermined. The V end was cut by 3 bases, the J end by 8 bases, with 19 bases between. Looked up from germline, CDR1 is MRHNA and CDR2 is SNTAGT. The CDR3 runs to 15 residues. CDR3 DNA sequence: TGTGCCAGCAGTGATTCCTGGCGGTCCCGCCTCGGCTACACCTTC. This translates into CASSDSWRSRLGYTF.

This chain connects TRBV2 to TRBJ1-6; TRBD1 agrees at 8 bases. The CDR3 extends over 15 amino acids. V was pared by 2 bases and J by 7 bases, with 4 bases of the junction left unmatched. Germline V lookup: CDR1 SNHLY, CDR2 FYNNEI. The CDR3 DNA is TGTGCCAGCAGTGAAAGGGCAGGGGGCAATTCACCCCTCCACTTT. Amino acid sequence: CASSERAGGNSPLHF.

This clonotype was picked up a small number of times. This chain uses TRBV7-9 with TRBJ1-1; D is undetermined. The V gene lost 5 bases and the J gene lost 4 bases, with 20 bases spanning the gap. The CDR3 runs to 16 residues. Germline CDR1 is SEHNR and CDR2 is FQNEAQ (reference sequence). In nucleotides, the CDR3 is TGTGCCAGCAGCATAAACCCGGGAGCCGGCGGCACTGAAGCTTTCTTT. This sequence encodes CASSINPGAGGTEAFF.

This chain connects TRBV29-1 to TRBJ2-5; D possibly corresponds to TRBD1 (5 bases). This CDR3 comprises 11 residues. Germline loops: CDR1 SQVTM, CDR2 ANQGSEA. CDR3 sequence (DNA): TGCAGTTTAGGGGATGGGGAGACCCAGTACTTC. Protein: CSLGDGETQYF.

In nucleotides, the CDR3 is TGTGCCACCTTGGACAGCTTTTATAGCAATCAGCCCCAGCATTTT. Protein sequence: CATLDSFYSNQPQHF. This chain uses TRBV24-1 with TRBJ1-5, with a weak D call TRBD1 (6 bases). V was clipped by 9 bases and J by 0 bases, with 14 bases between them. Germline lookup yields CDR1 KGHDR and CDR2 SFDVKD. The CDR3 spans 15 residues.

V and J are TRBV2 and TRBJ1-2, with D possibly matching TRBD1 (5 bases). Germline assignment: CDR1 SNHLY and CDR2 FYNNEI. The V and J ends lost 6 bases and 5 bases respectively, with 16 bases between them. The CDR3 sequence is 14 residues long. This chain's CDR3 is CASSLYLGGYGYTF. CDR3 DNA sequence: TGTGCCAGCAGCCTATACTTGGGGGGTTATGGCTACACCTTC.

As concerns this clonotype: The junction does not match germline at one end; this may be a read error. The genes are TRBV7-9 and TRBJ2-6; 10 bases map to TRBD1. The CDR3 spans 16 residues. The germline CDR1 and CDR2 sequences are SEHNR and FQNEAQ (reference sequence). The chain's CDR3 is CASSLGTGTGAYVLTF. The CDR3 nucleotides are TGTGCCAGCAGCTTAGGTACCGGGACAGGGGCCTACGTCCTGACTTTC.

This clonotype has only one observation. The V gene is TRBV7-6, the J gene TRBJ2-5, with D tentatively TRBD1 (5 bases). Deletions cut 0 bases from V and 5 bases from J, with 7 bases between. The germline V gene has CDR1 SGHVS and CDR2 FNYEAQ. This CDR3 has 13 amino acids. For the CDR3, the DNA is TGTGCCAGCAGCTTAGCGTGGGGCGAGACCCAGTACTTC. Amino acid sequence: CASSLAWGETQYF.

The CDR3 bases are TGTGCCAGCAGTTTGAAGTCGGACAGGAAGCAGTACTTC. Protein product: CASSLKSDRKQYF. The rearrangement uses TRBV12-3 or TRBV12-4 and TRBJ2-7, with 7 bases matching TRBD1. This CDR3 region has 13 residues. Trimming cost V 3 bases and J 8 bases; bases outside gene matches: 7.

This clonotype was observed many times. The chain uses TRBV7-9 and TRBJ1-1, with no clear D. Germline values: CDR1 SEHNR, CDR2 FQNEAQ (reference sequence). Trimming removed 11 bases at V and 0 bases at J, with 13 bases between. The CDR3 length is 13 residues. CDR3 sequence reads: CAVGGILNTEAFF. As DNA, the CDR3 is TGTGCCGTTGGCGGGATATTGAACACTGAAGCTTTCTTT.